The next 17 T cell receptor beta chains were all read from a single sample in a study of blood T cell repertoires in COVID-19. Libraries were prepared by immunoSEQ multiplex PCR; TCRdb keeps only in-frame clonotypes and omits some of them. The table lists just over 250,000 clones, around 80% of them singletons. Sequences were obtained from PBMCs or T cells enriched from blood (not recorded which). The source of these receptors is a man under 40 with acute COVID-19.

This clone was seen only once. The chain combines TRBV5-6 with TRBJ2-5; TRBD1 might be the D (6 bases). Trimming left V 5 bases short and J 5 bases short, with 19 bases between. This CDR3 is 15 amino acids long. CDR1 is SGHDT and CDR2 is YYEEEE in the germline V gene. The DNA of the CDR3 is TGTGCCAGCAGAAAAGTTCAGGGGCACAGGGAGACCCAGTACTTC. Translating it yields CASRKVQGHRETQYF. The full variable domain, in which reference TRBV5-6 and TRBJ2-5 provide the parts outside the CDR3, is DAGVTQSPTHLIKTRGQQVTLRCSPKSGHDTVSWYQQALGQGPQFIFQYYEEEERQRGNFPDRFSGHQFPNYSSELNVNALLLGDSALYLCASRKVQGHRETQYFGPGTRLLVL.

The rearrangement uses TRBV12-3 or TRBV12-4 and TRBJ2-3; unclear D gene. The CDR3 loop spans 12 amino acids. V lost 2 bases, J lost 5 bases, and 5 bases lay in between. The DNA for the CDR3 is TGTGCCAGCAGTTTAACACGAGATACGCAGTATTTT. This gives the protein CASSLTRDTQYF.

This chain links TRBV6-5 with TRBJ1-6; 10 nucleotides line up with TRBD1. This CDR3 has 14 amino acids. V lost 8 bases and J lost 9; bases outside the gene matches: 7. The germline gives CDR1 MNHEY, CDR2 SVGAGI. CDR3 amino acids: CASDPGQGFSPLHF. The CDR3 region has the DNA TGTGCCAGCGATCCGGGACAGGGGTTTTCACCCCTCCACTTT.

The J gene is TRBJ2-2, the V gene TRBV5-8, with D tentatively TRBD2 (7 bases). The germline V gene has CDR1 SGHTS and CDR2 YDEGEE. V was clipped by 8 bases and J by 4 bases, with 15 bases between them. The length of the CDR3 is 14 residues. The CDR3 reads CARFLAGATGELFF. The DNA for the CDR3 is TGTGCCAGATTCTTGGCGGGGGCCACCGGGGAGCTGTTTTTT.

The chain has TRBV28 and TRBJ1-4, with D possibly TRBD1 on 5 matching bases. Germline CDR1 is MDHEN and CDR2 is SYDVKM. V was shortened by 5 bases and J by 2 bases, with 15 bases between the two germline ends. This CDR3 has 16 residues. The DNA of the CDR3 is TGTGCCAGCAGTACCTCTCTCGGGGGTACTAATGAAAAACTGTTTTTT. Protein: CASSTSLGGTNEKLFF.

This chain links TRBV6-5 with TRBJ1-2, with 8 bases lining up with TRBD1. The CDR3 extends over 14 amino acids. Germline CDR1 MNHEY, CDR2 SVGAGI. V trimming: 6 bases; J trimming: 7 bases; junction bases outside the gene matches: 10. Here the CDR3 DNA reads TGTGCCAGCAGCTCACAGGGGGGACTTTTTGGCTACACCTTC. Encoded protein: CASSSQGGLFGYTF.

This clone was found once. The V and J genes are TRBV7-9 and TRBJ2-2; tentative D call: TRBD1 (6 bases). V was shortened by 2 bases and J by 5 bases, with 6 bases between the two germline ends. Germline values: CDR1 SEHNR, CDR2 FQNEAQ (reference sequence). This CDR3 is 13 amino acids long. CDR3 sequence: CASSLQGTGELFF. The CDR3 DNA follows: TGTGCCAGCAGCTTACAGGGGACCGGGGAGCTGTTTTTT.

The rearrangement joins TRBV24-1 to TRBJ1-4; the D gene is possibly TRBD1 (5 bases). There are 15 residues in the CDR3. Germline assignment: CDR1 KGHDR and CDR2 SFDVKD. The V end was cut by 3 bases, the J end by 6 bases, with 13 bases between. CDR3 residues: CATSDPRTQDEKLFF. In DNA form, the CDR3 reads TGTGCCACCAGTGATCCTCGGACACAAGATGAAAAACTGTTTTTT.

The V gene is TRBV15, the J gene TRBJ1-6; D might be TRBD1 (5 bases). The V and J ends lost 4 bases and 14 bases respectively, with 21 bases between them. Germline CDR1 and CDR2: LNHNV and YYDKDF (reference sequence). The CDR3 runs 15 residues. The CDR3 loop reads CATSTTDIPILALHF. CDR3 bases: TGTGCCACCAGCACGACGGACATTCCGATTTTGGCCCTCCACTTT.

The chain uses TRBV29-1 and TRBJ2-3, with TRBD1 identical over 10 bases. The germline V gene has CDR1 SQVTM and CDR2 ANQGSEA. V lost 6 bases to trimming and J lost 9 bases; unmatched junction nucleotides: 6. The CDR3 extends over 12 amino acids. The CDR3 loop is CSVLRDRGTQYF. The CDR3 nucleotides are TGCAGCGTACTCCGGGACAGGGGAACGCAGTATTTT.

This clone was found many times. The V gene is TRBV7-8, the J gene TRBJ2-3; D unresolved. Between the trimmed V and J ends, which lost 5 bases and 2 bases, there was a span of 17 bases. This CDR3 is 16 amino acids long. The V gene's germline CDR1 is SGHVS and CDR2 FQNEAQ. The DNA of the CDR3 is TGTGCCAGCAGCGAAAGAGAACTACTATACACAGATACGCAGTATTTT. Translated, it gives CASSERELLYTDTQYF.

This clone appeared a single time. The chain joins TRBV4-2 to TRBJ1-4; unclear D gene. V lost 0 bases to trimming and J lost 8 bases, with 10 bases between them. There are 14 residues in the CDR3. In germline, CDR1 is LGHNA, CDR2 YNFKEQ. The CDR3 bases are TGTGCCAGCAGCCAAGACTCTAGGCACGAAAAACTGTTTTTT. Amino acids: CASSQDSRHEKLFF.

The chain combines TRBV6-5 with TRBJ1-4; TRBD1 aligns across 8 bases. Germline V lookup: CDR1 MNHEY, CDR2 SVGAGI. The length of the CDR3 is 14 residues. V gave up 10 bases and J gave up 3 bases; unmatched junction bases: 7. DNA of the CDR3: TGTGCCATCATAGGGGACAGGTCTAATGAAAAACTGTTTTTT. It encodes CAIIGDRSNEKLFF.

The rearrangement uses TRBV6-2 or TRBV6-3 and TRBJ2-1; D remains ambiguous. CDR3 size: 12 residues. Germline V gene sequence: CDR1 MNHEY, CDR2 SVGEGT. The V and J ends lost 5 bases and 8 bases respectively, with 10 bases between them. CDR3 protein: CASSPVVDEQFF. The DNA for the CDR3 is TGTGCCAGCAGTCCGGTCGTCGATGAGCAGTTCTTC.

CDR3: CASRTLGATGEQFF. In DNA, the CDR3 is TGTGCCAGCAGGACCTTGGGGGCAACTGGTGAGCAGTTCTTC. The V gene is TRBV27, the J gene TRBJ2-1; possibly TRBD1 for D (6 bases). V was pared by 6 bases and J by 9 bases, with 18 bases between. This CDR3 has 14 amino acids. Germline CDR1 reads MNHEY; CDR2 reads SMNVEV (reference sequence).

The V gene is TRBV7-7, the J gene TRBJ2-1; TRBD1 agrees at 10 bases. The CDR3 covers 14 residues. With V trimmed by 4 bases and J by 10 bases, 7 bases remained unmatched. Germline CDR1 and CDR2: SSHAT and FNYEAQ (reference sequence). CDR3 bases: TGTGCCAGCAGCTCACGACAGGGGGCTAGGGAGCAGTTCTTC. The encoded protein is CASSSRQGAREQFF.

The chain couples TRBV6-5 to TRBJ1-2; D uncertain. V lost 6 bases and J 6 bases, leaving 17 bases between the germline ends. The CDR3 contains 14 residues. CDR1 and CDR2 (germline): MNHEY, SVGAGI. The CDR3 DNA sequence: TGTGCCAGCAGAGGCATCAGTAACAGTAATGGCTACACCTTC. Its translation: CASRGISNSNGYTF.